The 31 T cell receptor beta chains below all came from one sample that was sequenced in a study of monozygotic twins with inflammatory bowel disease. TCRdb reprocessed the 5' RACE reads, keeping one entry per CDR3 protein, no DNA. The sample features under 350,000 distinct CDR3 sequences, with approximately 5.4% in its top ten. The material sequenced was blood. The receptors stem from a human donor with ulcerative colitis or Crohn's disease, or a healthy co-twin of an affected twin (not recorded which).

The chain's CDR3 is CATSEPGLAGASNEQFF. The chain recombines TRBV24-1 with TRBJ2-1; TCRdb proposes TRBD2, but this gene call is untestable without DNA. There are 17 residues in the CDR3. Germline V CDR1 and CDR2: KGHDR, SFDVKD.

This chain uses TRBV4-3 with TRBJ2-1; the TCRdb call, TRBD2, lacks DNA for checking. Germline V gene lookup returns CDR1 LGHNA and CDR2 YSLEER. The CDR3 is 16 residues long. This chain's CDR3 is CASSQDSGERHNEQFF.

The rearrangement joins TRBV7-2 to TRBJ2-2; lacking DNA, the TRBD1 call made by TCRdb goes unchecked. Germline V gene data show CDR1 as SGHTA and CDR2 as FQGNSA. The CDR3 runs to 15 residues. CDR3 residues: CASKYTGGVPGELFF.

This chain connects TRBV11-2 to TRBJ1-1. The CDR3 has 14 residues. Germline V gene lookup returns CDR1 SGHAT and CDR2 FQNNGV. The CDR3 sequence is CASSSRDLKEGAFF.

The J gene is TRBJ1-2, the V gene TRBV6-5; the D call of TRBD1 rests on TCRdb alone, since no DNA is present to check it. The CDR3 has 15 residues. CDR1 and CDR2 from the germline V gene are MNHEY and SVGAGI. CDR3 sequence reads: CASSYSILGGYGYTF.

The rearrangement joins TRBV5-1 to TRBJ1-2. CDR3 size: 13 residues. Germline CDR1 reads SGHRS; CDR2 reads YFSETQ. The CDR3 sequence: CASRGELGYGYTF.

This chain links TRBV12-3 or TRBV12-4 with TRBJ2-3; TCRdb's assignment of TRBD1 cannot be checked, as there is no DNA. The CDR3 consists of 14 residues. The CDR3 sequence is CASRSPPVSDTQYF.

This chain links TRBV4-3 with TRBJ2-7; TCRdb's assignment of TRBD2 cannot be checked, as there is no DNA. Germline assignment: CDR1 LGHNA and CDR2 YSLEER. This CDR3 is 15 amino acids long. CDR3 sequence reads: CASSRGGRAQYEQYF.

CDR3 region: CASSLVSDTQYF. The chain carries TRBV5-1 and TRBJ2-3. CDR1 is SGHRS, CDR2 YFSETQ, per germline. The CDR3 sequence is 12 residues long.

The chain employs TRBV5-1 and TRBJ1-4; without DNA, the TCRdb call of TRBD1 cannot be checked. Germline V gives CDR1 SGHRS, CDR2 YFSETQ. The CDR3 spans 16 residues. CDR3 region: CASRWGLYGTNEKLFF. The full variable domain, completed using reference TRBV5-1 and TRBJ1-4, is KAGVTQTPRYLIKTRGQQVTLSCSPISGHRSVSWYQQTPGQGLQFLFEYFSETQRNKGNFPGRFSGRQFSNSRSEMNVSTLELGDSALYLCASRWGLYGTNEKLFFGSGTQLSVL.

This sequence joins TRBV4-3 and TRBJ1-3. Germline-derived CDR1 and CDR2 are LGHNA and YSLEER. The length of the CDR3 is 17 residues. This CDR3 is CASSQVGRTVLRNTIYF.

The rearrangement joins TRBV20-1 to TRBJ2-7; as DNA is missing, the TRBD1 call by TCRdb cannot be tested. The CDR3 has 14 amino acids. Germline V CDR1 and CDR2: DFQATT, SNEGSKA (reference sequence). CDR3 residues: CSARGHGGTYEQYF.

The chain has TRBV7-8 and TRBJ2-7; the D call of TRBD1 rests on TCRdb alone, since no DNA is present to check it. The CDR3 sequence is 14 residues long. Germline loops: CDR1 SGHVS, CDR2 FQNEAQ. The CDR3 reads CASSLEIGVYEQYF.

This chain connects TRBV5-1 to TRBJ2-3; with no DNA, the TCRdb D assignment of TRBD2 cannot be verified. The CDR3 runs 16 residues. Germline V CDR1 and CDR2: SGHRS, YFSETQ. CDR3 amino acids: CASSLELAGSTDTQYF.

V usage is TRBV5-1 and J usage is TRBJ2-7; TCRdb names TRBD1, which stays unverified in the absence of DNA. The germline V gene encodes CDR1 SGHRS and CDR2 YFSETQ. The CDR3 is 14 residues long. The CDR3 loop is CASSSDRDPYEQYF.

The chain recombines TRBV29-1 with TRBJ1-5; checking the TCRdb D call of TRBD1 is not possible without DNA. This CDR3 spans 14 amino acids. CDR1 is SQVTM and CDR2 is ANQGSEA in the germline V gene. CDR3 in amino acids: CSVGTGGINQPQHF.

The chain links TRBV27 to TRBJ2-2; there is no DNA to check the TCRdb D call of TRBD2. The CDR3 totals 14 residues. In germline, CDR1 is MNHEY, CDR2 SMNVEV (reference sequence). CDR3 residues: CASSARLGTGELFF.

V is TRBV7-2 and J is TRBJ2-4; the TCRdb call, TRBD2, lacks DNA for checking. The CDR3 has 17 residues. Germline V gene lookup returns CDR1 SGHTA and CDR2 FQGNSA. The chain's CDR3 is CASSSGPDRKKKNIQYF.

The rearrangement joins TRBV7-2 to TRBJ2-1. CDR1 is SGHTA and CDR2 is FQGNSA in the germline V gene. The CDR3 sequence is 14 residues long. This CDR3 reads CASMLAALYNEQFF.

The V gene is TRBV19, the J gene TRBJ1-5; TCRdb selects TRBD1, and the lack of DNA leaves this call unchecked. Per germline, CDR1 LNHDA and CDR2 SQIVND (reference sequence). This CDR3 has 16 amino acids. The CDR3 loop reads CASKGNDRGHNQPQHF. Using reference TRBV19 and TRBJ1-5 for the parts outside the CDR3, the full variable domain is DGGITQSPKYLFRKEGQNVTLSCEQNLNHDAMYWYRQDPGQGLRLIYYSQIVNDFQKGDIAEGYSVSREKKESFPLTVTSAQKNPTAFYLCASKGNDRGHNQPQHFGDGTRLSIL.

The chain couples TRBV24-1 to TRBJ2-6. Germline V lookup: CDR1 KGHDR, CDR2 SFDVKD. The CDR3 is 17 amino acids. This CDR3 reads CATSESTERSGANVLTF.

The chain carries TRBV12-3 or TRBV12-4 and TRBJ1-3. This CDR3 has 14 amino acids. The CDR3 sequence is CASSPELAGNTIYF.

The chain links TRBV14 to TRBJ1-1; absent DNA, TCRdb's TRBD1 call cannot be checked. The CDR3 is made up of 15 amino acids. The germline V gene has CDR1 SGHDN and CDR2 FVKESK. The CDR3 spells CASSRQGHMNTEAFF.

This rearrangement joins TRBV7-9 to TRBJ1-6; TCRdb names TRBD1, which stays unverified in the absence of DNA. The CDR3 runs 15 residues. Germline CDR1 reads SEHNR; CDR2 reads FQNEAQ (reference sequence). CDR3: CASSLPQGGNSPLHF.

The V gene is TRBV18, the J gene TRBJ1-2. This CDR3 comprises 14 residues. Per germline, CDR1 KGHSH and CDR2 LQKENI. CDR3 protein: CASSSPGLNYGYTF.

The V call is TRBV6-2 or TRBV6-3, the J call TRBJ2-5; the D call of TRBD1 rests on TCRdb alone, since no DNA is present to check it. Germline V CDR1 and CDR2: MNHEY, SVGEGT. The CDR3 spans 14 residues. The CDR3 protein is CASSVSGTQETQYF.

V gene TRBV20-1 combines with J gene TRBJ2-5; TCRdb names TRBD2, which stays unverified in the absence of DNA. The CDR3 spans 20 residues. CDR1 and CDR2 (germline): DFQATT, SNEGSKA (reference sequence). The CDR3 sequence is CSARGGGRSMTSLLQETQYF.

This sequence joins TRBV9 and TRBJ1-2; TCRdb gives TRBD1 as the D gene, but with no DNA this cannot be confirmed. The CDR3 length is 16 residues. Germline assignment: CDR1 SGDLS and CDR2 YYNGEE. CDR3: CASSLGLAGGNYGYTF.

The V call is TRBV9, the J call TRBJ1-6; lacking DNA, the TRBD1 call made by TCRdb goes unchecked. Germline V gene data show CDR1 as SGDLS and CDR2 as YYNGEE. CDR3 size: 13 residues. The CDR3: CASRQGPNSPLHF.

This chain links TRBV7-9 with TRBJ2-7; absent DNA, TCRdb's TRBD1 call cannot be checked. Germline V gives CDR1 SEHNR, CDR2 FQNEAQ (reference sequence). The CDR3 spans 12 residues. CDR3 amino acids: CASSLAGTRQYF.

The chain is built from TRBV3-1 and TRBJ2-1; TCRdb returns TRBD1, unconfirmable since there is no DNA. The length of the CDR3 is 16 residues. Germline V gene lookup returns CDR1 LGHDT and CDR2 YNNKEL (reference sequence). The chain's CDR3 is CASKTGGTSAYNEQFF.